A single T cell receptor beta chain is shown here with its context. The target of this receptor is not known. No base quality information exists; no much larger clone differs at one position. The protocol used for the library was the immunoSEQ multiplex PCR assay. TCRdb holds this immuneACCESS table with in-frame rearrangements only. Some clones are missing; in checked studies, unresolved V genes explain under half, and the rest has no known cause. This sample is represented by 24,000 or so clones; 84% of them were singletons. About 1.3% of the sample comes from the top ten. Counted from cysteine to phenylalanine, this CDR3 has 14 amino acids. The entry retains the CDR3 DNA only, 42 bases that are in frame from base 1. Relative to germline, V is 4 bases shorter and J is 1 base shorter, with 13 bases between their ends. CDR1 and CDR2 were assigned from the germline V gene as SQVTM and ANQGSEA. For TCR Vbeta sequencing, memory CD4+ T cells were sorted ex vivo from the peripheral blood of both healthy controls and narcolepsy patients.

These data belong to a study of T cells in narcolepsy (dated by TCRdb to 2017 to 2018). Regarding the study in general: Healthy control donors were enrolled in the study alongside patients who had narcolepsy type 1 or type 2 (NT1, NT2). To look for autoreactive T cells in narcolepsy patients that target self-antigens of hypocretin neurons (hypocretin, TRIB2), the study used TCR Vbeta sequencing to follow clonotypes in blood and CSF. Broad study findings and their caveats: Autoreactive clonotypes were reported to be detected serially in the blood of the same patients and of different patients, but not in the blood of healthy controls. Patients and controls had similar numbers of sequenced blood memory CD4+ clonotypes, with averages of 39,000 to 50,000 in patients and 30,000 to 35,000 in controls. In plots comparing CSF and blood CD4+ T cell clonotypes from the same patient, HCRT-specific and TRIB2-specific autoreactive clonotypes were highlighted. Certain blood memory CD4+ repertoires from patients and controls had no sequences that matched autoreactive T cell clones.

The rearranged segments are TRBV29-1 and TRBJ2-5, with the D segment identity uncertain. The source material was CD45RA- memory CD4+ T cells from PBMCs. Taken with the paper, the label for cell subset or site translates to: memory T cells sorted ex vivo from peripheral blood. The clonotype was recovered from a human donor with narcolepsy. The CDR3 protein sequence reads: CSVVVAEFQETQYF. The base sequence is TGCAGCGTTGTGGTAGCAGAATTCCAAGAGACCCAGTACTTC.